The 30 T cell receptor beta chains in this list originate from one sample, sequenced in a study of T cell repertoires in cytomegalovirus infection. TCRdb fed the reads into MiXCR, producing one record per CDR3 protein. The table has about 230,000 distinct CDR3 sequences, roughly 22% seen once. Sequencing input: CD8+ T cells from PBMCs. All receptors come from a human donor in good health (CMV status not recorded). Some clones in this sample may be carry-over from other donors' samples.

This clonotype was seen a handful of times. This chain links TRBV28 with TRBJ2-7; D gene uncertain. The ends were cut back, 7 bases at V and 1 base at J, with 11 bases in the middle. Germline loops: CDR1 MDHEN, CDR2 SYDVKM. CDR3 length: 13 amino acids. The CDR3 here is CASTERPSYEQYF. DNA for the CDR3: TGTGCCAGCACCGAGAGACCATCCTACGAGCAGTACTTC. Full variable domain (remainder filled in from reference TRBV28 and TRBJ2-7): DVKVTQSSRYLVKRTGEKVFLECVQDMDHENMFWYRQDPGLGLRLIYFSYDVKMKEKGDIPEGYSVSREKKERFSLILESASTNQTSMYLCASTERPSYEQYFGPGTRLTVT.

Ten or more counts support this clonotype. The genes are TRBV10-2 and TRBJ1-2; the match to TRBD1 covers 7 bases. The V gene end was trimmed by 2 bases and the J gene end by 3 bases; junction bases not matched to a gene: 3. The CDR3 sequence is 14 residues long. CDR1 is WSHSY, CDR2 SAAADI, per germline. CDR3 nucleotides: TGCGCCAGCAGTGAGCAGACAGGGTACTATGGCTACACCTTC. Translation: CASSEQTGYYGYTF.

This clonotype was detected many times. The rearrangement links TRBV15 to TRBJ1-1; 7 bases fit TRBD1. Germline lookup yields CDR1 LNHNV and CDR2 YYDKDF (reference sequence). Trimming removed 0 bases from V and 4 bases from J; junction bases left unmatched: 5. The CDR3 covers 15 residues. Here the CDR3 DNA reads TGTGCCACCAGCAGAGATCCGACAGGGCCCACTGAAGCTTTCTTT. Protein product: CATSRDPTGPTEAFF.

This chain connects TRBV5-1 to TRBJ1-5, with D maybe TRBD1 (5 bases). The CDR3 consists of 16 residues. V was pared by 0 bases and J by 0 bases, with 10 bases between. Germline lookup yields CDR1 SGHRS and CDR2 YFSETQ. The CDR3 nucleotides are TGCGCCAGCAGCTTGGAGAGTGGGGGTAGCAATCAGCCCCAGCATTTT. Its protein is CASSLESGGSNQPQHF. The complete variable domain, with remaining parts taken from reference TRBV5-1 and TRBJ1-5, reads KAGVTQTPRYLIKTRGQQVTLSCSPISGHRSVSWYQQTPGQGLQFLFEYFSETQRNKGNFPGRFSGRQFSNSRSEMNVSTLELGDSALYLCASSLESGGSNQPQHFGDGTRLSIL.

This clonotype was observed a few times. The chain uses TRBV28 and TRBJ2-3, with a weak D call TRBD1 (5 bases). Per the germline V gene, CDR1 is MDHEN and CDR2 is SYDVKM. CDR3 length: 14 residues. Trimming stripped 6 bases from V and 1 base from J, with 11 bases between. The CDR3 DNA reads TGTGCCAGCAGCCCCTGGGGCGGCACAGATACGCAGTATTTT. Its translation: CASSPWGGTDTQYF.

This clonotype has just a few counts. The chain uses TRBV6-5 and TRBJ1-2; 7 nucleotides match TRBD1. The CDR3 is 15 residues long. CDR1 and CDR2 (germline): MNHEY, SVGAGI. The J segment lost 3 bases and the V segment lost 6 bases, leaving 10 bases of the junction unmatched. CDR3: CASRPRTGSDYGYTF. In DNA, the CDR3 is TGTGCCAGCAGACCCCGGACAGGTTCGGACTATGGCTACACCTTC.

CDR3 loop: CASSQDWWTSFNTGELFF. The DNA of the CDR3 is TGTGCCAGCAGCCAAGATTGGTGGACTAGCTTCAACACCGGGGAGCTGTTTTTT. This chain links TRBV3-1 with TRBJ2-2, with 8 nucleotides matching TRBD2. V gave up 0 bases and J gave up 2 bases; unmatched junction bases: 8. The CDR3 has 18 amino acids. CDR1 is LGHDT and CDR2 is YNNKEL in the germline V gene (reference sequence).

This rearrangement joins TRBV2 to TRBJ1-1; 7 nucleotides align to TRBD1. Trimming cost V 6 bases and J 5 bases; bases outside gene matches: 6. Germline CDR1 and CDR2: SNHLY and FYNNEI. CDR3 length equals 13 residues. The CDR3 DNA is TGTGCCAGCAGCGACAGGGAGTGGACTGAAGCTTTCTTT. This translates into CASSDREWTEAFF.

This clonotype was counted many times. The rearrangement joins TRBV20-1 to TRBJ2-2; TRBD2 matches at 9 bases. V gave up 3 bases and J gave up 7 bases; unmatched junction bases: 12. This CDR3 has 16 amino acids. Germline V gives CDR1 DFQATT, CDR2 SNEGSKA (reference sequence). CDR3 loop: CSARVQGGGANGELFF. CDR3 DNA: TGCAGTGCTAGGGTGCAGGGCGGGGGGGCGAACGGGGAGCTGTTTTTT.

The rearrangement uses TRBV4-3 and TRBJ2-5; TRBD2 agrees at 11 bases. V trimming: 4 bases; J trimming: 5 bases; junction bases outside the gene matches: 9. The CDR3 totals 16 residues. Per the germline V gene, CDR1 is LGHNA and CDR2 is YSLEER. CDR3 DNA sequence: TGCGCCAGCAGCCGAAAACTAGCGGGGGCCTATGAGACCCAGTACTTC. Amino acids: CASSRKLAGAYETQYF.

In its sample, this clonotype was seen many times. The chain joins TRBV7-9 to TRBJ1-2; TRBD1 matches 7 bases. CDR3 size: 15 residues. CDR1 is SEHNR and CDR2 is FQNEAQ in the germline V gene (reference sequence). Trimming at V came to 8 bases and at J to 2 bases, leaving 11 bases not matched to a gene. The CDR3 DNA is TGTGCCAGCTCACGCGCAGGACAGGTGAACTATGGCTACACCTTC. The encoded protein is CASSRAGQVNYGYTF.

This chain joins TRBV7-9 and TRBJ1-1; D ambiguous. Germline V CDR1 and CDR2: SEHNR, FQNEAQ (reference sequence). V dropped 5 bases and J dropped 5 bases, with 9 bases sitting between them. This CDR3 is 12 amino acids long. The CDR3 sequence: CASSPAVTEAFF. CDR3 nucleotide sequence: TGTGCCAGCAGCCCAGCGGTTACTGAAGCTTTCTTT.

This clonotype was picked up a small number of times. The genes are TRBV27 and TRBJ1-1; D gene ambiguous. This CDR3 spans 12 amino acids. Germline V lookup: CDR1 MNHEY, CDR2 SMNVEV (reference sequence). Trimming took off 6 bases at V and 6 bases at J, with 11 bases between the two ends. DNA of the CDR3: TGTGCCAGCAGCCAGCCCAGCGCTGAAGCTTTCTTT. Translated: CASSQPSAEAFF.

This clonotype was counted only a few times. V usage is TRBV6-6 and J usage is TRBJ1-5, with TRBD1 matching over 8 bases. J was trimmed by 7 bases and V by 0 bases; bases with no gene match: 14. The CDR3 is 18 amino acids. The germline CDR1 and CDR2 sequences are MNHNY and SVGAGI (reference sequence). CDR3 bases: TGTGCCAGCAGTTACTCGATCTGGACAGGGCCGCCGAGACAGCCCCAGCATTTT. It yields the protein CASSYSIWTGPPRQPQHF.

This chain links TRBV28 with TRBJ2-7; D could derive from TRBD1 or TRBD2 (5 bases each). Germline assignment: CDR1 MDHEN and CDR2 SYDVKM. The CDR3 runs 15 residues. Trimming removed 4 bases at V and 3 bases at J, with 16 bases between. CDR3 sequence reads: CASSSHQGALYEQYF. CDR3 bases: TGTGCCAGCAGTTCTCACCAGGGAGCCCTCTACGAGCAGTACTTC.

The chain recombines TRBV4-1 with TRBJ2-7, with a tentative D call TRBD2 (6 bases). CDR3 length: 15 amino acids. The germline V gene has CDR1 MGHRA and CDR2 YSYEKL. Trimming removed 3 bases at V and 0 bases at J, with 12 bases between. The CDR3 reads CASSHVAESSYEQYF. CDR3 bases: TGCGCCAGCAGCCACGTAGCGGAAAGCTCCTACGAGCAGTACTTC.

This clonotype was counted only a few times. The rearrangement joins TRBV19 to TRBJ2-1, with TRBD1 matching over 11 bases. This CDR3 spans 15 amino acids. Germline lookup yields CDR1 LNHDA and CDR2 SQIVND (reference sequence). The V gene end was trimmed by 2 bases and the J gene end by 7 bases; junction bases not matched to a gene: 4. The chain's CDR3 is CASSISGDRGNEQFF. The CDR3 DNA reads as TGTGCCAGTAGTATATCCGGGGACAGGGGGAATGAGCAGTTCTTC.

This clonotype came up a few times. The gene calls are TRBV2 and TRBJ1-1; no clear D gene. The CDR3 is 11 amino acids. The germline CDR1 and CDR2 sequences are SNHLY and FYNNEI. Trimming stripped 7 bases from V and 1 base from J, with 4 bases between. CDR3 nucleotide sequence: TGTGCCAGCATTCCGAACACTGAAGCTTTCTTT. This codes for CASIPNTEAFF. The full variable domain, rest sourced from reference TRBV2 and TRBJ1-1, is EPEVTQTPSHQVTQMGQEVILRCVPISNHLYFYWYRQILGQKVEFLVSFYNNEISEKSEIFDDQFSVERPDGSNFTLKIRSTKLEDSAMYFCASIPNTEAFFGQGTRLTVV.

The chain combines TRBV2 with TRBJ2-3, with 8 bases fitting TRBD2. Germline CDR1 reads SNHLY; CDR2 reads FYNNEI. The CDR3 is 16 amino acids. Losses at the gene ends were 6 bases for V and 11 bases for J; bases not matched to a gene: 19. The CDR3 sequence: CASRASGTHGLAGQYF. Here the CDR3 DNA reads TGTGCCAGCAGAGCTTCCGGGACACACGGACTAGCAGGGCAGTATTTT.

The genes are TRBV7-7 and TRBJ2-5; TRBD2 agrees at 9 bases. Germline CDR1 SSHAT, CDR2 FNYEAQ (reference sequence). The length of the CDR3 is 17 residues. The V and J ends lost 5 bases and 4 bases, in that order; junction bases with no gene match: 14. The CDR3 nucleotides are TGTGCCAGCAGCCTCCGGGGGGTTAGCGGGGGCGCAGAGACCCAGTACTTC. Translated: CASSLRGVSGGAETQYF.

The genes are TRBV7-6 and TRBJ1-2; D is unclear. There are 14 residues in the CDR3. The V end was cut by 1 base, the J end by 0 bases, with 6 bases between. Germline V gene lookup returns CDR1 SGHVS and CDR2 FNYEAQ. The CDR3: CASSLDQTNYGYTF. Here the CDR3 DNA reads TGTGCCAGCAGCTTAGACCAGACTAACTATGGCTACACCTTC.

This clonotype was detected a few times. The chain uses TRBV7-9 and TRBJ2-6; D not resolved. CDR1 and CDR2 from the germline V gene are SEHNR and FQNEAQ (reference sequence). The CDR3 is 16 residues long. The V gene lost 2 bases and the J gene lost 0 bases, with 8 bases spanning the gap. DNA for the CDR3: TGTGCCAGCAGCTTATACGGTGGCTCTGGGGCCAACGTCCTGACTTTC. Its translation is CASSLYGGSGANVLTF.

This clonotype occurred many times. This chain links TRBV7-8 with TRBJ2-1, with D perhaps being TRBD1 or TRBD2 (5 bases each). The germline V gene encodes CDR1 SGHVS and CDR2 FQNEAQ. V was pared by 5 bases and J by 11 bases, with 10 bases between. The CDR3 contains 11 residues. CDR3 coding DNA: TGTGCCAGCAGCGACCCGGGACAGCAGTTCTTC. This codes for CASSDPGQQFF.

This clonotype was seen many times. The chain links TRBV19 to TRBJ1-5; TRBD1 aligns across 8 bases. This CDR3 is 14 amino acids long. V lost 4 bases to trimming and J lost 10 bases; unmatched junction nucleotides: 9. Germline V gene sequence: CDR1 LNHDA, CDR2 SQIVND (reference sequence). The CDR3 DNA sequence: TGTGCCAGTAGTACCCCGGACAGGGTCGATCCCCAGCATTTT. It is translated as CASSTPDRVDPQHF.

This clonotype was detected a few times. The gene calls are TRBV20-1 and TRBJ2-7; 7 bases are shared with TRBD2. This CDR3 region has 15 residues. The V gene's germline CDR1 is DFQATT and CDR2 SNEGSKA (reference sequence). Trimming took 2 bases from V and 1 from J; bases not matched to a gene: 8. The CDR3 spells CSARLPGGRSYEQYF. In DNA, the CDR3 is TGCAGTGCTAGACTGCCGGGGGGTAGATCCTACGAGCAGTACTTC.

V is TRBV7-2 and J is TRBJ1-1; D perhaps matches TRBD1 (6 bases). CDR1 is SGHTA and CDR2 is FQGNSA in the germline V gene. This CDR3 comprises 13 residues. V lost 0 bases, J lost 4 bases, and 6 bases lay in between. This chain's CDR3 is CASSLAGATEAFF. The DNA for the CDR3 is TGTGCCAGCAGCTTAGCGGGGGCCACTGAAGCTTTCTTT.

This clonotype was counted a few times. This chain connects TRBV4-1 to TRBJ2-1; 8 nucleotides line up with TRBD1. Germline trimming cut 3 bases from V and 1 base from J; bases unmatched to any gene: 2. This CDR3 has 15 residues. Germline V gene sequence: CDR1 MGHRA, CDR2 YSYEKL. The CDR3 here is CASSQDRVSYNEQFF. The DNA for the CDR3 is TGCGCCAGCAGCCAGGACAGGGTGTCCTACAATGAGCAGTTCTTC.

This clonotype was found many times. V is TRBV7-9 and J is TRBJ2-7, with D perhaps matching TRBD2 (5 bases). This CDR3 has 11 amino acids. Trimming stripped 8 bases from V and 4 bases from J, with 9 bases between. Germline V gives CDR1 SEHNR, CDR2 FQNEAQ (reference sequence). CDR3 DNA sequence: TGTGCCAGCCGCCGGGGATACGAGCAGTACTTC. Protein: CASRRGYEQYF.

For this clonotype: An end of the junction differs from the germline gene, which may be a read error. The chain joins TRBV12-3 or TRBV12-4 to TRBJ1-1; no firm D call. The CDR3 covers 12 residues. The CDR3 region is CASSFGNIEAFF. The CDR3 nucleotides read TGTGCCAGCAGTTTCGGCAACATTGAAGCTTTCTTT.

This clonotype was detected many times. The gene calls are TRBV11-2 and TRBJ2-1, with D tentatively TRBD2 (6 bases). The V gene's germline CDR1 is SGHAT and CDR2 FQNNGV. This CDR3 comprises 16 residues. Trimming cost V 1 base and J 0 bases, with 10 bases left between them. The CDR3 nucleotides are TGTGCCAGCAGCTTAGTTTGGACTATCTCCTACAATGAGCAGTTCTTC. Protein: CASSLVWTISYNEQFF.